Listed below are T cell receptor beta chains from one sample, sequenced in a study of cytomegalovirus exposure and HLA in healthy donors. Sequenced by immunoSEQ multiplex PCR; TCRdb stores in-frame clones only, minus some. The sample lists fewer than 120,000 clones, around nine tenths occurring once. Sequences were obtained from PBMCs. These receptors were obtained from a young woman in good health and CMV-seronegative. The CDR3 runs from the conserved cysteine through the conserved F or W. D genes are given only for firm matches. The size field is filled for only some rows; it gives once, few, many or a size class.

CDR3	DNA	size	D	V	J
CASSLEGVANYGYTF	TGCGCCAGCAGCTTGGAAGGGGTAGCTAACTATGGCTACACCTTC	few	.	TRBV5-1	TRBJ1-2
CASSQSGRALRTDTQYF	TGTGCCAGCAGTCAGAGCGGGAGGGCCTTGAGGACAGATACGCAGTATTTT	.	TRBD2	TRBV28	TRBJ2-3
CASTLGTANTEAFF	TGTGCCAGCACCTTGGGGACAGCCAACACTGAAGCTTTCTTT	.	TRBD1	TRBV28	TRBJ1-1
CASRDSSGAYEQYF	TGTGCCAGTAGGGACAGCTCCGGGGCCTACGAGCAGTACTTC	.	.	TRBV19	TRBJ2-7
CASSPLAGADEQYF	TGTGCCAGCAGCCCCCTAGCGGGAGCTGACGAGCAGTACTTC	.	TRBD2	TRBV7-2	TRBJ2-7
CASSHLSDTQYF	TGCGCCAGCAGCCATCTCTCAGATACGCAGTATTTT	.	.	TRBV4-3	TRBJ2-3
CASAGGASYNEQFF	TGTGCCAGCGCCGGGGGGGCGTCCTACAATGAGCAGTTCTTC	once	TRBD2	TRBV27	TRBJ2-1
CASSEQEDQPQHF	TGTGCCAGCAGTGAACAGGAAGATCAGCCCCAGCATTTT	.	.	TRBV2	TRBJ1-5
CASSQKTGTNTGELFF	TGTGCCAGCAGTCAAAAAACAGGGACGAACACCGGGGAGCTGTTTTTT	.	.	TRBV7-8	TRBJ2-2
CASSYSVGLASYEQYF	TGTGCCAGCAGTTACTCAGTAGGACTAGCGTCTTACGAGCAGTACTTC	.	TRBD2	TRBV6-5	TRBJ2-7
CATKGAPRDEQYF	TGTGCCACCAAGGGGGCGCCCAGGGACGAGCAGTACTTC	.	TRBD1	TRBV10-3	TRBJ2-7
CAWSVHRLAGGQADTQYF	TGTGCCTGGAGTGTACATCGGCTAGCGGGGGGGCAAGCAGATACGCAGTATTTT	.	TRBD2	TRBV30	TRBJ2-3
CASSEGLLNTGELFF	TGTGCCAGCAGTGAAGGACTACTAAACACCGGGGAGCTGTTTTTT	.	.	TRBV27	TRBJ2-2
CASSEGTVDGELFF	TGTGCCAGCAGTGAAGGGACAGTGGACGGGGAGCTGTTTTTT	.	.	TRBV6-1	TRBJ2-2
CASSSGTANSPLHF	TGTGCCAGCAGTTCCGGGACAGCGAATTCACCCCTCCACTTT	.	TRBD1	TRBV6-5	TRBJ1-6
CASGPQIVGTGDGYTF	TGTGCCAGCGGACCCCAAATTGTCGGGACAGGGGATGGCTACACCTTC	.	TRBD1	TRBV11-2	TRBJ1-2
CASSFPGLADANTGELFF	TGTGCCAGCAGCTTCCCCGGACTAGCGGACGCGAACACCGGGGAGCTGTTTTTT	.	TRBD2	TRBV5-4	TRBJ2-2
CASSLNPSGIQETQYF	TGTGCCAGCAGCTTAAACCCTAGCGGGATCCAAGAGACCCAGTACTTC	.	TRBD2	TRBV7-3	TRBJ2-5